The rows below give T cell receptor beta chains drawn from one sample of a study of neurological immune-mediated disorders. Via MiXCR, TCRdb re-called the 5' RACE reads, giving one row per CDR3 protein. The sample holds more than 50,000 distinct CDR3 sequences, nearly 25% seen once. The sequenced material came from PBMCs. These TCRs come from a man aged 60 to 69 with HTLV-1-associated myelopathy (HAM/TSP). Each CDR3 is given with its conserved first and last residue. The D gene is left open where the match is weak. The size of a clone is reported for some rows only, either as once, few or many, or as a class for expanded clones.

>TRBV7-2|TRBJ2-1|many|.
CASSSGGYEQFF
TGTGCCAGCAGCTCCGGGGGTTATGAGCAGTTCTTC
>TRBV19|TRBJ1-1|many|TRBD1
CASSPLDRGLWYTEAFF
TGTGCCAGTAGTCCCCTTGACAGGGGGCTATGGTACACTGAAGCTTTCTTT
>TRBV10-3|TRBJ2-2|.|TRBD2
CSISERTSGSATWELFF
TGTTCCATCAGTGAGAGGACTAGCGGGAGTGCAACCTGGGAGCTGTTTTTT
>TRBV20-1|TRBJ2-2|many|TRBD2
CSASYATSGNTGELFF
TGCAGTGCTAGTTACGCAACTAGCGGGAACACCGGGGAGCTGTTTTTT
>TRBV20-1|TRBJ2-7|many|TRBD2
CSARTGTSSYEQYF
TGCAGTGCTAGAACCGGGACTAGCTCCTACGAGCAGTACTTC
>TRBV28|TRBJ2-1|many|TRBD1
CASSGQAPEQFF
TGTGCCAGCAGTGGACAGGCTCCCGAGCAGTTCTTC
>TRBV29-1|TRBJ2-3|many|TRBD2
CSVLAGGSTDTQYF
TGCAGCGTCCTAGCGGGAGGCAGCACAGATACGCAGTATTTT
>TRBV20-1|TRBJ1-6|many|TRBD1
CSARRRDSWSPLHF
TGCAGTGCGCGACGGAGGGACAGTTGGTCACCCCTCCACTTT
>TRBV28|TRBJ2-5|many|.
CASRKGTQETQYF
TGTGCCAGCAGAAAAGGGACTCAAGAGACCCAGTACTTC
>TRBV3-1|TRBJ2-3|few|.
CASSRHTDTQYF
TGTGCCAGCAGCCGCCACACAGATACGCAGTATTTT
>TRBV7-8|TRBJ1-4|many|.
CASSFLTNEKLFF
TGTGCCAGCAGCTTCCTTACTAATGAAAAACTGTTTTTT
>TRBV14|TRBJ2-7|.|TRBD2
CASSLRTSGSGEQYF
TGTGCCAGCAGCCTTAGGACTAGCGGGAGTGGCGAGCAGTACTTC
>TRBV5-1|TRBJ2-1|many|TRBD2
CASSPGLAPYNEQFF
TGCGCCAGCAGCCCGGGACTAGCCCCCTACAATGAGCAGTTCTTC
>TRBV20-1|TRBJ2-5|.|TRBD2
CSAQTSGRARETQYF
TGCAGTGCCCAGACTAGCGGGAGGGCCAGGGAGACCCAGTACTTC
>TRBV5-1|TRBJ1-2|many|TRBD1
CASSSGTATNYGYTF
TGCGCCAGCAGCTCGGGGACAGCCACTAACTATGGCTACACCTTC
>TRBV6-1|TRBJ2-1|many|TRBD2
CASTPSGENEQFF
TGTGCCAGCACCCCTAGCGGGGAGAATGAGCAGTTCTTC
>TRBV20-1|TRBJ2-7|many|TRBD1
CSALTGQRFDLYF
TGCAGTGCTTTGACGGGACAGCGCTTTGACCTGTACTTC
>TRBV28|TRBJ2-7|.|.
CASSSLFPDYEQYF
TGTGCCAGCAGTAGCTTATTCCCGGATTACGAGCAGTACTTC
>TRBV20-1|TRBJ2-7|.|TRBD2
CSATRDYFSYEQYF
TGCAGTGCTACCAGGGACTACTTTTCCTACGAGCAGTACTTC
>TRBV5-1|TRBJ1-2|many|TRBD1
CASSSQTGSYGYTF
TGCGCCAGCAGCTCGCAGACAGGGAGCTATGGCTACACCTTC
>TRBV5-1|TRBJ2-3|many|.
CASSPMPGLSGDTQYF
TGCGCCAGCAGCCCTATGCCCGGATTGTCGGGAGATACGCAGTATTTT
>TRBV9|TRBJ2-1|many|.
CASSGLGPAYNEQFF
TGTGCCAGCAGCGGGCTAGGACCCGCCTACAATGAGCAGTTCTTC
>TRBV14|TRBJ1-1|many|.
CASSLGTVNTEAFF
TGTGCCAGCAGCCTAGGGACCGTGAACACTGAAGCTTTCTTT
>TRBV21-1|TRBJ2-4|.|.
CASSPESGLAGGAKNIQYF
TGTGCCAGCAGCCCGGAATCTGGGTTGGCGGGAGGCGCCAAAAACATTCAGTACTTC
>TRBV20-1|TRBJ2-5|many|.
CSARDPRGRETQYF
TGCAGTGCTAGAGATCCCAGGGGAAGGGAGACCCAGTACTTC
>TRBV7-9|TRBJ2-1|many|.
CASSLEVRDQQFF
TGTGCCAGCAGCTTAGAAGTAAGGGACCAGCAGTTCTTC
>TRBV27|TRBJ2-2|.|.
CASSLPPDSGGELFF
TGTGCCAGCAGTTTACCGCCGGACAGCGGCGGGGAGCTGTTTTTT
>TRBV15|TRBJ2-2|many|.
CATAGVISDTGELFF
TGTGCCACCGCAGGGGTCATTTCCGACACCGGGGAGCTGTTTTTT
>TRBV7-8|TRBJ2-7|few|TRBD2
CASSPVGGFTSYEQYF
TGTGCCAGCAGTCCCGTGGGGGGGTTTACCTCCTACGAGCAGTACTTC
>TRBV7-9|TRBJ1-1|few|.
CASVAGLNTEAFF
TGTGCCAGCGTGGCAGGGCTGAACACTGAAGCTTTCTTT
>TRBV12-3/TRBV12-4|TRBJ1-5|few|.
CASSGTAEPPGSQHF
TGTGCCAGCAGCGGGACCGCGGAGCCCCCGGGGTCCCAGCATTTT
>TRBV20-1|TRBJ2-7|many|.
CSPPMLSEQYF
TGCAGTCCCCCCATGTTGAGTGAGCAGTACTTC
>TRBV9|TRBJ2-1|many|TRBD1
CASSPGQVGEQFF
TGTGCCAGCAGCCCGGGACAGGTCGGTGAGCAGTTCTTC
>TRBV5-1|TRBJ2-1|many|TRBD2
CASSFGTSGTNEQFF
TGCGCCAGCAGCTTCGGGACTAGCGGGACCAATGAGCAGTTCTTC
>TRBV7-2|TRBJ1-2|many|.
CASSLGWGPGYTF
TGTGCCAGCAGCTTAGGGTGGGGCCCTGGCTACACCTTC
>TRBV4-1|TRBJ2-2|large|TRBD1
CASSRGGTGLSGELFF
TGCGCCAGCAGCCGCGGTGGGACAGGGCTCTCCGGGGAGCTGTTTTTT
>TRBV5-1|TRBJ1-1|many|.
CASRLSSGVNTEAFF
TGCGCCAGCAGACTTTCTTCTGGGGTTAACACTGAAGCTTTCTTT
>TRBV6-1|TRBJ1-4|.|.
CASGRQTTNEKLFF
TGTGCCAGCGGCAGACAGACAACTAATGAAAAACTGTTTTTT
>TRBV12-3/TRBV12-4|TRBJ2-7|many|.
CASSPGLSEQYF
TGTGCCAGCAGCCCCGGGCTAAGCGAGCAGTACTTC
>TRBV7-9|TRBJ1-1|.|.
CASSSDTFNTEAFF
TGTGCCAGCAGCTCGGACACGTTCAACACTGAAGCTTTCTTT
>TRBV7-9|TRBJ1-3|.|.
CASRSGAGNTIYF
TGTGCCAGCAGGTCGGGGGCTGGAAACACCATATATTTT
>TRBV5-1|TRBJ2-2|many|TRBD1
CASSSPGTGGLRLFF
TGCGCCAGCAGCTCGCCCGGGACAGGGGGCCTAAGGCTGTTTTTT
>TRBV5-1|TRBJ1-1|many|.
CASSFGPGRVNTEAFF
TGCGCCAGCAGCTTCGGTCCAGGGCGGGTGAACACTGAAGCTTTCTTT
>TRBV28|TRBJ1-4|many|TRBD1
CASSLPRQGATGKLFF
TGTGCCAGCAGTTTGCCGAGACAGGGGGCGACGGGAAAACTGTTTTTT
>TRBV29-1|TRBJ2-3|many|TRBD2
CSVGKTSGRSDTQYF
TGCAGCGTTGGAAAAACTAGCGGGAGATCAGATACGCAGTATTTT
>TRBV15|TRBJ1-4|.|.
CATSRDGSSDEKLFF
TGTGCCACCAGCAGAGATGGCAGTAGCGACGAAAAACTGTTTTTT
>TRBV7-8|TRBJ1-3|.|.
CASSPNTGTSGNTIYF
TGTGCCAGCAGCCCCAACACAGGGACGAGTGGAAACACCATATATTTT
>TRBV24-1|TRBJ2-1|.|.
CATSDRRNEQFF
TGTGCCACCAGTGACAGGCGAAATGAGCAGTTCTTC
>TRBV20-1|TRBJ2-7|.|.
CSATQTQGIYEQYF
TGCAGTGCCACCCAAACCCAGGGGATCTACGAGCAGTACTTC
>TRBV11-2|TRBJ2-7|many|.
CASSHGIQLREQYF
TGTGCCAGCAGCCACGGGATACAACTCCGCGAGCAGTACTTC
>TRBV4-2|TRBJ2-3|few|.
CASSQAHGGGTADTQYF
TGTGCCAGCAGCCAAGCCCACGGCGGCGGGACGGCAGATACGCAGTATTTT